This T cell receptor beta chain was profiled in a study of human T cells and chemical hapten exposure. On the study more broadly: Sensitization involved placing 2% DPC onto a roughly 2 cm by roughly 2 cm region of upper inner arm skin. A mostly female patient group had alopecia areata, totalis or universalis.

MiXCR, applied by TCRdb to the RACE reads, yields one record per CDR3 protein. Found here are some 300,000 distinct CDR3 sequences, around 5% of them singletons; the top ten hold more than 8%. General observations from the study: The formation of large CDR3 similarity clusters by expanded TCRs significantly exceeded that of controls.

This clonotype appeared a few times. Antigen: not known. Described time point: pre-sensitization, week 0. This sample's treatment: therapeutic diphenylcyclopropenone sensitization with weekly scalp DPC. From whole blood left unfractionated, total RNA was extracted. V gave up 0 bases and J gave up 7 bases, with 10 bases separating them. The CDR3 is 14 residues long. CDR1 and CDR2 from the germline V gene are LGHNT and FRNRAP. The rearrangement joins TRBV12-5 to TRBJ1-5; D gene unclear. The sequence was obtained from a woman aged 18-29 years with alopecia areata. Some clones in this sample may be carry-over from other donors' samples. The sequencing used whole blood, collected in connection with sensitization to the hapten diphenylcyclopropenone (DPC). CDR3 nucleotide sequence: TGTGCTAGTGGTTTGGTACTTGGAGAGCAGCCCCAGCATTTT. Translation: CASGLVLGEQPQHF.